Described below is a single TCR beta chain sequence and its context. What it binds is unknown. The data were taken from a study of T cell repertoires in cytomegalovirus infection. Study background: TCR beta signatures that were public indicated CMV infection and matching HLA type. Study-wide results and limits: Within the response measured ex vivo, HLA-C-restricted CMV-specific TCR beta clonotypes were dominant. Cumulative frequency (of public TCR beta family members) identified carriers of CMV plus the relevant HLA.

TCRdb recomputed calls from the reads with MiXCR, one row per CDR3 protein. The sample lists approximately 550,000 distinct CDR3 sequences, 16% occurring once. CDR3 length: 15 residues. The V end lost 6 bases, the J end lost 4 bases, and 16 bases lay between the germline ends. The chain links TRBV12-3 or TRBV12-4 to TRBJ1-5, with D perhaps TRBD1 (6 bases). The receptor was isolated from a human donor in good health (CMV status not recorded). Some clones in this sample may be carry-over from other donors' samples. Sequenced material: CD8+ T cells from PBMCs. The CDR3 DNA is TGTGCCAGCAGAGAGACAGGAATGGGGAATCAGCCCCAGCATTTT. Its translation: CASRETGMGNQPQHF.